The clone carrying this TCR beta chain showed up many times. The CDR3 is made up of 13 amino acids. Trimming at V came to 5 bases and at J to 8 bases, leaving 5 bases not matched to a gene. Germline V gene data show CDR1 as KGHSH and CDR2 as LQKENI. Each cDNA molecule carried a unique molecular identifier. TCRdb reprocessed the 5' RACE reads with MiXCR, giving one entry per CDR3 protein. The profile covers 45,000 to 55,000 distinct CDR3 sequences, with approximately 6.2% appearing a single time and around 4% taken by the ten largest. The record originates from a study of early T cells in non-severe SARS-CoV-2 infection. The overall study: The chains were unpaired, and the sequenced material was bulk RNA from unsorted whole blood.

The source is an adult who was a healthcare worker with PCR-confirmed SARS-CoV-2 infection or an uninfected control (not recorded which). The chain uses TRBV18 and TRBJ1-4; TRBD1 matches at 7 bases. Sequencing input: whole blood. CDR3 coding DNA: TGTGCCAGCTCAGCCGACAGGGAGGAAAAACTGTTTTTT. Protein: CASSADREEKLFF.